Reported below is one T cell receptor (beta chain). These data come from a study of T cell responses to AZD1222 COVID-19 vaccine. Germline V gene lookup returns CDR1 LNHDA and CDR2 SQIVND (reference sequence). This CDR3 has 14 amino acids. Losses at the gene ends were 2 bases for V and 5 bases for J; bases not matched to a gene: 5. The method was immunoSEQ multiplex PCR; TCRdb's version includes in-frame clones alone and lacks a portion of them. The sample yields about 110,000 clones, more than 85% seen once. This receptor was identified in an adult in good health. The rearrangement links TRBV19 to TRBJ2-5; the match to TRBD1 covers 7 bases. Sequences were derived from peripheral blood, sampled on day 0 of AZD1222 vaccination. CDR3 sequence: CASSIKGGRETQYF. CDR3 bases: TGTGCCAGTAGTATAAAAGGGGGCAGGGAGACCCAGTACTTC. The full variable domain, completed using reference TRBV19 and TRBJ2-5, is DGGITQSPKYLFRKEGQNVTLSCEQNLNHDAMYWYRQDPGQGLRLIYYSQIVNDFQKGDIAEGYSVSREKKESFPLTVTSAQKNPTAFYLCASSIKGGRETQYFGPGTRLLVL.